One sample yielded the 20 T cell receptor beta chains listed below, sequenced in a study of blood T cells in healthy people across ages. The use of a sample-barcoded 5' primer and a J-beta primer mix characterized a second PCR of roughly 7 to 11 cycles. TCRdb recomputed calls from the 5' RACE reads with MiXCR, one row per CDR3 protein. Of 1.5 million to 2 million distinct CDR3 sequences listed, 25% to 30% were seen once; the top ten hold 6.5% to 8.5%. Material: blood. The receptor set was obtained from a woman aged 25 to 45 in good health.

DNA for the CDR3: TGTGCCAGCAGCCCCCGACTGGGGCCAGCGGGTGGCTACACCTTC. Its protein product is CASSPRLGPAGGYTF. This chain links TRBV7-2 with TRBJ1-2, with D possibly being TRBD1 (5 bases). The CDR3 loop spans 15 amino acids. Germline assignment: CDR1 SGHTA and CDR2 FQGNSA. With 5 bases removed from V and 7 bases from J, the gap between germline ends came to 20 bases.

The chain recombines TRBV12-3 or TRBV12-4 with TRBJ2-1, with TRBD2 matching over 10 bases. The CDR3 consists of 12 residues. J lost 10 bases, V lost 6 bases, and 3 bases had no gene match. CDR3 amino acids: CASRSSGREQFF. CDR3 sequence (DNA): TGTGCCAGCAGGAGTAGCGGGAGGGAGCAGTTCTTC.

This clonotype turned up a few times. The DNA of the CDR3 is TGTGCCAGCAGTACTTGGGGGGCCCCTAGCTCCTACAATGAGCAGTTCTTC. Protein: CASSTWGAPSSYNEQFF. The gene calls are TRBV7-2 and TRBJ2-1, with D perhaps TRBD1 or TRBD2 (6 bases each). This CDR3 comprises 17 residues. Trimming took 6 bases from V and 0 from J, leaving 18 bases between them. Germline CDR1 reads SGHTA; CDR2 reads FQGNSA.

This clonotype was observed a few times. This chain joins TRBV3-1 and TRBJ2-4; D is uncertain. Trimming took 4 bases from V and 6 from J, leaving 10 bases between them. The CDR3 runs 13 residues. Germline assignment: CDR1 LGHDT and CDR2 YNNKEL (reference sequence). CDR3 loop: CASSRLGGNIQYF. The CDR3 coding sequence is TGTGCCAGCAGCCGCCTGGGCGGAAACATTCAGTACTTC.

The chain is built from TRBV9 and TRBJ1-5; possibly TRBD2 for D (5 bases). TRBJ2-3 explains the end of the DNA better; the J call may be wrong. The CDR3 extends over 15 amino acids. Germline CDR1 and CDR2: SGDLS and YYNGEE. The CDR3 coding sequence is TGTGCCAGCAGCGTAGGAGGGATTAGCAATCAGCCCCAGTATTTT. Translated: CASSVGGISNQPQYF.

This clonotype has at least ten counts. The rearrangement joins TRBV7-2 to TRBJ2-3, with 8 bases fitting TRBD2. CDR3 length: 16 amino acids. V shed 4 bases, J shed 0 bases, and the junction held 6 bases outside the gene matches. Looked up from germline, CDR1 is SGHTA and CDR2 is FQGNSA. The CDR3 loop is CASSYSSGFSTDTQYF. CDR3 DNA sequence: TGTGCCAGCAGCTATTCTAGCGGGTTTAGCACAGATACGCAGTATTTT. The full variable domain, its missing parts supplied by reference TRBV7-2 and TRBJ2-3, is GAGVSQSPSNKVTEKGKDVELRCDPISGHTALYWYRQSLGQGLEFLIYFQGNSAPDKSGLPSDRFSAERTGGSVSTLTIQRTQQEDSAVYLCASSYSSGFSTDTQYFGPGTRLTVL.

This clonotype was observed at least ten times. This chain links TRBV29-1 with TRBJ2-1; 8 bases map to TRBD2. CDR3 length equals 14 residues. Germline CDR1 reads SQVTM; CDR2 reads ANQGSEA. Trimming cost V 5 bases and J 6 bases; bases outside gene matches: 9. In DNA form, the CDR3 reads TGCAGCGTTCTGCGGGGGGACCAGGGCAATGAGCAGTTCTTC. Amino acids: CSVLRGDQGNEQFF.

This clonotype was recorded a few times. V gene TRBV30 combines with J gene TRBJ2-1, with TRBD2 identical over 8 bases. The V gene's germline CDR1 is GTSNPN and CDR2 SVGIG (reference sequence). The CDR3 sequence is 17 residues long. V gave up 3 bases and J gave up 0 bases; unmatched junction bases: 10. The CDR3 loop is CAWSRTRSGGSYNEQFF. The CDR3 DNA is TGTGCCTGGAGCCGAACGCGGAGCGGGGGCTCCTACAATGAGCAGTTCTTC.

In nucleotides, the CDR3 is TGCGCCAGCAGCTGGACTAGCGGGAACTCCTACAATGAGCAGTTCTTC. Its protein is CASSWTSGNSYNEQFF. V gene TRBV5-1 combines with J gene TRBJ2-1, with 12 bases aligning to TRBD2. The V gene end was trimmed by 3 bases and the J gene end by 0 bases; junction bases not matched to a gene: 1. The CDR3 spans 16 residues. CDR1 SGHRS and CDR2 YFSETQ come from the germline V gene. Full variable domain (outside the CDR3, taken from reference TRBV5-1 and TRBJ2-1): KAGVTQTPRYLIKTRGQQVTLSCSPISGHRSVSWYQQTPGQGLQFLFEYFSETQRNKGNFPGRFSGRQFSNSRSEMNVSTLELGDSALYLCASSWTSGNSYNEQFFGPGTRLTVL.

The DNA for the CDR3 is TGTGCTAGTGGTTTGACCGGGGCTCATACCGGGTTCTTC. Protein sequence: CASGLTGAHTGFF. The V gene is TRBV12-5, the J gene TRBJ2-1; D tentatively fits TRBD1 or TRBD2 (5 bases each). The germline gives CDR1 LGHNT, CDR2 FRNRAP. The V end lost 2 bases, the J end lost 15 bases, and 17 bases lay between the germline ends. This CDR3 comprises 13 residues.

This clonotype was seen ten or more times. The CDR3 loop is CASSLELAGTEQFF. CDR3 in DNA: TGCGCCAGCAGCTTGGAATTAGCGGGGACTGAGCAGTTCTTC. V gene TRBV5-1 combines with J gene TRBJ2-1; 8 bases line up with TRBD2. Germline CDR1 SGHRS, CDR2 YFSETQ. The length of the CDR3 is 14 residues. V shed 0 bases, J shed 9 bases, and the junction held 5 bases outside the gene matches. The full variable domain, in which reference TRBV5-1 and TRBJ2-1 provide the parts outside the CDR3, is KAGVTQTPRYLIKTRGQQVTLSCSPISGHRSVSWYQQTPGQGLQFLFEYFSETQRNKGNFPGRFSGRQFSNSRSEMNVSTLELGDSALYLCASSLELAGTEQFFGPGTRLTVL.

This rearrangement joins TRBV20-1 to TRBJ2-4; TRBD2 agrees at 8 bases. V dropped 5 bases and J dropped 13; count of bases not matched to a gene: 16. This CDR3 contains 14 residues. The germline V gene has CDR1 DFQATT and CDR2 SNEGSKA (reference sequence). The CDR3 is CSARGLARDYVQYF. The CDR3 nucleotides are TGCAGTGCTCGCGGACTAGCTAGAGACTACGTGCAGTACTTC.

This clonotype came up a few times. This chain uses TRBV18 with TRBJ2-7, with D perhaps matching TRBD1 (6 bases). This CDR3 region has 13 residues. CDR1 KGHSH and CDR2 LQKENI come from the germline V gene. Trimming removed 5 bases from V and 5 bases from J, with 13 bases in between. CDR3 DNA sequence: TGTGCCAGCTCAGAAGAACAGGGTAACGAGCAGTACTTC. This gives the protein CASSEEQGNEQYF. Looking up the rest from reference TRBV18 and TRBJ2-7 gives the full variable domain: NAGVMQNPRHLVRRRGQEARLRCSPMKGHSHVYWYRQLPEEGLKFMVYLQKENIIDESGMPKERFSAEFPKEGPSILRIQQVVRGDSAAYFCASSEEQGNEQYFGPGTRLTVT.

This clonotype has a count of ten or more. This chain joins TRBV7-2 and TRBJ2-7, with D tentatively TRBD1 (5 bases). The CDR3 sequence is 14 residues long. V was clipped by 5 bases and J by 0 bases, with 11 bases between them. CDR1 SGHTA and CDR2 FQGNSA come from the germline V gene. Here the CDR3 reads CASSSLDSSYEQYF. The CDR3 DNA reads TGTGCCAGCAGCAGCCTCGACAGCTCCTACGAGCAGTACTTC.

This clonotype was seen more than once but under ten times. The CDR3 loop is CASSLRWLGGSGNTIYF. CDR3 DNA sequence: TGTGCCAGCAGCTTAAGATGGTTAGGGGGGTCTGGAAACACCATATATTTT. The chain is built from TRBV7-2 and TRBJ1-3; D is possibly TRBD1 (6 bases). The CDR3 sequence is 17 residues long. Trimming stripped 2 bases from V and 1 base from J, with 15 bases between. Germline CDR1 is SGHTA and CDR2 is FQGNSA.

This clonotype showed up just a few times. The chain recombines TRBV6-6 with TRBJ1-5; 7 positions agree with TRBD1. Unmatched junction bases numbered 13, after V lost 6 bases and J lost 5 bases. The CDR3 is 16 residues long. The V gene's germline CDR1 is MNHNY and CDR2 SVGAGI (reference sequence). For the CDR3, the DNA is TGTGCCAGCAGCCGACTACAGGGGACGCCCTATCAGCCCCAGCATTTT. Protein: CASSRLQGTPYQPQHF.

The V call is TRBV6-5, the J call TRBJ1-2, with D unresolved. This CDR3 is built from 12 residues. The V gene's germline CDR1 is MNHEY and CDR2 SVGAGI. V lost 6 bases and J 8 bases, leaving 13 bases between the germline ends. In nucleotides, the CDR3 is TGTGCCAGCAGAGCCGACGGTTACGGCTACACCTTC. Translated, it gives CASRADGYGYTF.

Only one count was recorded for this clonotype. The CDR3 region is CASSPPWTARRMNTEAFF. The CDR3 DNA reads as TGTGCCAGCTCACCACCGTGGACAGCCCGACGCATGAACACTGAAGCTTTCTTT. This chain links TRBV18 with TRBJ1-1; D possibly corresponds to TRBD1 (6 bases). From germline, CDR1 is KGHSH and CDR2 LQKENI. Trimming shortened V by 0 bases and J by 0 bases, and 17 bases separated the two germline ends. The CDR3 length is 18 residues.

This clonotype occurred many times. The chain carries TRBV3-1 and TRBJ2-5; the D is unclear. The CDR3 consists of 12 residues. Germline values: CDR1 LGHDT, CDR2 YNNKEL (reference sequence). Trimming stripped 5 bases from V and 3 bases from J, with 7 bases between. In nucleotides, the CDR3 is TGTGCCAGCAGCAAGAGAGAAGAGACCCAGTACTTC. It codes for CASSKREETQYF.

This clonotype occurred many times. The rearrangement links TRBV2 to TRBJ2-7, with 11 positions matching TRBD2. With 11 bases clipped from V and 4 bases from J, the junction kept 7 bases outside the gene matches. CDR1 is SNHLY and CDR2 is FYNNEI in the germline V gene. The CDR3 length is 13 residues. The DNA for the CDR3 is TGTGCCGGGACTAGCGGAGCGACTTACGAGCAGTACTTC. Translating it yields CAGTSGATYEQYF.